This T cell receptor (beta chain) was sequenced during a study of cytomegalovirus exposure and HLA in healthy donors. Study findings and constraints: Some TCR beta chains (approximately 180 of them) were listed as cytomegalovirus-associated. Analysis performed later showed TCR beta chains linked to HLA being more clonally expanded than equally common others.

The CDR3 is 14 residues long. Trimming removed 4 bases from V and 2 bases from J, with 11 bases in between. Germline V gene sequence: CDR1 MNHEY, CDR2 SVGAGI. PCR involved 60 Vbeta and 13 Jbeta primers. Repertoires were generated with immunoSEQ multiplex PCR, while TCRdb's copy carries only in-frame clones and drops some. The profile shows about 190,000 clones, roughly four fifths of them singletons. About this clone itself: Antigen specificity is unknown.

Specimen: PBMCs. V and J are TRBV6-5 and TRBJ1-2; tentative D call: TRBD1 (5 bases). The sequence derives from a man aged 50 or older in good health and CMV-seronegative. The CDR3 DNA reads as TGTGCCAGCAGTTTATTCCGACAGAACTATGGCTACACCTTC. This gives the protein CASSLFRQNYGYTF.